This record covers a single T cell receptor (beta chain). This sample is drawn from a study of cytomegalovirus exposure and HLA in healthy donors. Trimming took off 3 bases at V and 1 base at J, with 10 bases between the two ends. The length of the CDR3 is 14 residues. Germline CDR1 MGHDK, CDR2 SYGVNS. The PCR used 60 Vbeta and 13 Jbeta primers. The method was immunoSEQ multiplex PCR; TCRdb's version includes in-frame clones alone and lacks a portion of them. The sample has 150,000 or so clones, around 80% seen once. The clonotype originates from a man aged 40-49 years in good health and CMV-seropositive. Material: PBMCs. The chain is built from TRBV25-1 and TRBJ2-7; D is unclear. CDR3 in amino acids: CASSDSVASYEQYF. DNA for the CDR3: TGTGCCAGCAGTGACAGCGTGGCATCCTACGAGCAGTACTTC.